A selection of T cell receptor beta chains follows, all from one sample in a study of identical twins. TCRdb used MiXCR to reprocess the 5' RACE reads, holding one entry per CDR3 protein. The sample includes some 1,700,000 distinct CDR3 sequences, around 29% of them seen just once. Sequenced material: cord blood. Receptors originate from a newborn girl in good health. Each CDR3 is given with its conserved first and last residue. Fields, in order: V gene, CDR3 protein.

>TRBV6-2/TRBV6-3
CASSGSAGGRSPLHF
>TRBV9
CASSVDLGTYEQYF
>TRBV6-6
CASDRGGEAFF
>TRBV3-1
CASSQEWVLAKNIQYF
>TRBV5-1
CASARNTEAFF
>TRBV15
CVTTSGGEDTQYF
>TRBV20-1
CSATDRGQNIQYF
>TRBV3-1
CASSQDFGTRVRELFF
>TRBV20-1
CSALPAPLKVMSYNEQFF
>TRBV25-1
CASGTGLVNTEAFF
>TRBV24-1
CATSDFGAYNEQFF
>TRBV28
CASSLNWLDRHWGYTF
>TRBV29-1
CSVGTGSNQPQHF
>TRBV28
CASSLWDNSYNEQFF
>TRBV2
CANGTGSETQYF
>TRBV5-6
CASSLGTGWGNQPQHF
>TRBV20-1
CSARGIAQGVDEQFF
>TRBV27
CASSLRAVSPLHF
>TRBV27
CASRLLGRGAGNEQFF
>TRBV9
CASSVDGSGEYTDTQYF
>TRBV20-1
CSNRGPLAKNIQYF
>TRBV6-1
CASSEDPGTGELFF
>TRBV18
CASSHPTSGVGTDTQYF
>TRBV5-1
CASRRQTSTDTQYF
>TRBV5-1
CASSPEGQGARGYTF
>TRBV7-2
CASSFFSTSGYQETQYF
>TRBV5-1
CASSRTSGGDSEQFF
>TRBV5-4
CASSSQGEGYTF
>TRBV5-5
CASSFGRGGSYNEQFF
>TRBV27
CASRPLSSGANVLTF
>TRBV4-2
CASSGRGDTEAFF
>TRBV11-2
CASSPAGSEAFF
>TRBV9
CASSVSNRGVDEQFF
>TRBV3-1
CASSSDRSTHNEQFF
>TRBV24-1
CATSDPIGTSGGADTQYF
>TRBV6-5
CASTPRSSYEQYF
>TRBV9
CASSVEVWGTEAFF
>TRBV28
CASSLVGRVNEQYF
>TRBV20-1
CSARLIDSNEKLFF
>TRBV7-9
CASSFDREGYGYTF
>TRBV4-2
CASSQDLSGGDEQYF
>TRBV20-1
CSAPISHNEQFF
>TRBV29-1
CSVEAPRGGLALQETQYF